This entry is about one TCR beta chain. This clone's antigen is unknown. No qualities accompany the bases; no much larger clone lies one base away. This sample was taken from a study of T cell responses to AZD1222 COVID-19 vaccine (dated by TCRdb to about 2021). Some background on the complete study: AZD1222 recipients whose second dose came at about 4 weeks and those whose second dose came at about 12 weeks were combined into one group, since spike-specific TCR depth and breadth did not differ between the two schedules. Trial participants were enrolled into age subgroups of 18-55, 56-69 and 70-plus years, which contained about 150, 27 and 61 TCR-sequenced participants, respectively. A total of approximately 230 trial participants underwent TCR sequencing, of whom around 200 received two doses of AZD1222 and 26 received two doses of the MenACWY control vaccine.

Taken from the germline V gene (reference sequence), the CDR1 and CDR2 loops are MNHEY and SMNVEV. The CDR3 runs 18 amino acids, cysteine and phenylalanine included. Only CDR3 DNA remains: 54 bases, in frame from the first base. V sheds 2 bases and J sheds 5 bases, leaving 19 bases between their ends. The CDR3 regions of human TCRbeta chains were analyzed by immunosequencing. Processing in the source paper ran as follows. Repertoire TCRs were matched against a reference library of SARS-CoV-2-specific TCRs generated with the MIRA antigen-specificity platform. Breadth was defined as the fraction of unique TCRs that were SARS-CoV-2-associated. Depth was defined as the fraction of total T cells that were SARS-CoV-2-associated. Using the MIRA data, every spike-specific TCR was mapped to the spike region that the TCR reacted to and assigned to either a CD4 or a CD8 class. Log10-transformed breadth and depth values were compared by one-way ANOVA with Sidak's multiple comparisons tests. Sourced from immuneACCESS, this table was stored by TCRdb with only in-frame sequences that have V and J called. A share of the clones is absent; for the studies checked, an unresolved V gene accounts for under half, and the remainder has no known explanation. That table supplies the V and J calls and clone size; D and trimming were determined from the DNA. A total of some 140,000 clones appear in this sample, 92% of them only once. The top ten clonotypes cover just over 3% of the sample.

The time point label, read with the paper, signifies: baseline before first vaccination. Vaccinee samples were obtained from the UK trials COV001 and COV002, which included a single-blind randomized controlled phase 2/3 trial of AZD1222 (ChAdOx1 nCoV-19) in healthy adults. For TCRbeta chain sequencing, PBMC samples from trial participants were taken at day 0 and at day 28 after the second dose. Summary of the overall study and its limitations: Reportedly, almost half of the unique spike-specific TCRs recognized epitopes lying outside the regions that are mutated in the B.1.351 and B.1.1.7 variants. After two AZD1222 doses, spike-specific TCR breadth and depth were significantly higher than at day 0 and than in MenACWY recipients. Because no samples from the day 14 peak response were available, repertoires could be characterized only after the peak T cell response. Only 5 to 7 AZD1222 recipients were SARS-CoV-2 seropositive at baseline, limiting conclusions about previously exposed vaccinees. Participants were mostly white British, with more females than males. The authors suggested clonal diversity may have been underestimated. The 56-69-year group was small, and its depth increase did not reach significance, likely because of low power. Vaccine-associated CD4 TCRs spanned the whole spike protein, with dominant responses in regions 160-218 and 743-854.

This receptor was identified in an adult in good health. The sample was peripheral blood, taken on day 0 of AZD1222 vaccination. The rearranged segments are TRBV27 and TRBJ1-6; a confident D gene designation cannot be given. CDR3 protein: CASSLGVSQQPNNSPLHF. The DNA sequence is TGTGCCAGCAGTTTAGGGGTTTCGCAGCAACCCAATAATTCACCCCTCCACTTT.